This T cell receptor (beta chain) was sequenced for a study of blood T cell repertoires in COVID-19. On the study more broadly: The analysed material was cDNA or gDNA that came from T cells, B-cell-depleted T cells, or PBMCs.

The data were produced by immunoSEQ multiplex PCR, yet TCRdb's version contains in-frame clones alone and is incomplete. The table records under 150,000 clones, over 70% of them present only once. In germline, CDR1 is SGHKS, CDR2 YYEKEE (reference sequence). V trimming: 0 bases; J trimming: 1 base; junction bases outside the gene matches: 0. The CDR3 covers 15 residues. The sequence derives from a man at least 80 years old with acute or convalescent COVID-19. V is TRBV5-5 and J is TRBJ2-1; TRBD1 agrees at 8 bases. Sequences were obtained from peripheral blood. The CDR3 region is CASSLGQGSYNEQFF. Here the CDR3 DNA reads TGTGCCAGCAGCTTGGGACAGGGGTCCTACAATGAGCAGTTCTTC.